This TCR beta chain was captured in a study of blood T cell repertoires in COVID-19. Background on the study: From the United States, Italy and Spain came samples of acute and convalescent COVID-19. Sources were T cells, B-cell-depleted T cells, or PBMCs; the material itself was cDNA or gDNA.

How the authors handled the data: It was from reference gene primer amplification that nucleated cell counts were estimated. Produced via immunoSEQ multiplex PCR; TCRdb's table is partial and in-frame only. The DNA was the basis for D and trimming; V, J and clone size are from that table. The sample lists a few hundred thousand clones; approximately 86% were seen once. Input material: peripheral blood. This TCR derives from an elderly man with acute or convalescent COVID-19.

The CDR3 loop is CASSSDRTYNEQFF. The CDR3, as DNA: TGTGCCAGCAGCTCGGACAGGACCTACAATGAGCAGTTCTTC. The rearrangement uses TRBV5-8 and TRBJ2-1; 7 bases are a match to TRBD1. Germline V CDR1 and CDR2: SGHTS, YDEGEE. V lost 3 bases and J lost 2; bases outside the gene matches: 2. This CDR3 has 14 amino acids.